This entry concerns a single T cell receptor (beta chain). V was clipped by 3 bases and J by 3 bases; unmatched bases: 4. Germline loops: CDR1 DFQATT, CDR2 SNEGSKA (reference sequence). CDR3 length: 13 residues. The repertoire was sequenced with immunoSEQ multiplex PCR; TCRdb's copy has only in-frame clones and lacks some. Of about 61,000 clones listed, around 91% are singletons. This sample was taken from a study of blood T cell repertoires in COVID-19. The source is a human donor in a cohort sampled during active COVID-19. This sequence joins TRBV20-1 and TRBJ2-7; TRBD2 aligns across 8 bases. Sequenced: peripheral blood. The CDR3 DNA reads as TGCAGTGCTAGTAGCCTAGCGGGCTACGAGCAGTACTTC. This encodes CSASSLAGYEQYF.